This T cell receptor (beta chain) emerged from a study of cytomegalovirus exposure and HLA in healthy donors. There are 12 residues in the CDR3. Trimming took 8 bases from V and 1 from J, leaving 11 bases between them. From germline, CDR1 is SQVTM and CDR2 ANQGSEA. It was with 60 Vbeta and 13 Jbeta primers that the PCR ran. Repertoires were generated with immunoSEQ multiplex PCR, while TCRdb's copy carries only in-frame clones and drops some. Altogether 220,000 or so clones are present, around four fifths being singletons, with the ten largest covering less than 3%. The chain carries TRBV29-1 and TRBJ1-1; D call uncertain. The sample was PBMCs. This TCR was sampled from a woman between 35 and 50 years old in good health and CMV-seronegative. CDR3: CSPRRENTEAFF. The CDR3 region has the DNA TGCAGCCCCAGGCGGGAGAACACTGAAGCTTTCTTT.